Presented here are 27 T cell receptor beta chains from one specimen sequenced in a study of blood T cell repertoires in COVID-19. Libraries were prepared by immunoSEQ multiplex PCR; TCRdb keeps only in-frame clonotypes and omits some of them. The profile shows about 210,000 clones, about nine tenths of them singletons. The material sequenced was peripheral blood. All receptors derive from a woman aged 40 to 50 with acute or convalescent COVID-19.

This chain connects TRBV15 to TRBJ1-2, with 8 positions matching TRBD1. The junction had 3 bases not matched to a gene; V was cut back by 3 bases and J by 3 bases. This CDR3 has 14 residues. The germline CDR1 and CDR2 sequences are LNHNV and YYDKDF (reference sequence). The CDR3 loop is CATSSQGAHYGYTF. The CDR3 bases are TGTGCCACCAGCAGCCAGGGGGCTCACTATGGCTACACCTTC. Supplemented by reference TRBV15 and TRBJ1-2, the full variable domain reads DAMVIQNPRYQVTQFGKPVTLSCSQTLNHNVMYWYQQKSSQAPKLLFHYYDKDFNNEADTPDNFQSRRPNTSFCFLDIRSPGLGDTAMYLCATSSQGAHYGYTFGSGTRLTVV.

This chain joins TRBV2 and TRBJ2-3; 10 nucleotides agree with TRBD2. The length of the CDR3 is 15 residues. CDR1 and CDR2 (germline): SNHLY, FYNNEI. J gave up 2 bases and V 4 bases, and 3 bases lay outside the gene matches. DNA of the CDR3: TGTGCCAGCAGTGGAAGCGGGGGGGTCACAGATACGCAGTATTTT. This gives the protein CASSGSGGVTDTQYF.

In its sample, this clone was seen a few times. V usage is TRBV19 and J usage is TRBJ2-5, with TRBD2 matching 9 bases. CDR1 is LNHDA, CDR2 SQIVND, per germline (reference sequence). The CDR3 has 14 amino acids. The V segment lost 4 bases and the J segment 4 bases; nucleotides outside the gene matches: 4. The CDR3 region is CASSSGGAGETQYF. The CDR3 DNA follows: TGTGCCAGTAGTAGCGGGGGGGCCGGAGAGACCCAGTACTTC.

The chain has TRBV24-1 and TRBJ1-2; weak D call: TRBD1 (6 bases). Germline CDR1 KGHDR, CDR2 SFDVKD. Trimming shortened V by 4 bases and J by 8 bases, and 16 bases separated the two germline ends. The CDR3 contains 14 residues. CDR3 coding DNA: TGTGCCACCAGTGACGGACAGCCCTCTATGGGCTACACCTTC. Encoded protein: CATSDGQPSMGYTF.

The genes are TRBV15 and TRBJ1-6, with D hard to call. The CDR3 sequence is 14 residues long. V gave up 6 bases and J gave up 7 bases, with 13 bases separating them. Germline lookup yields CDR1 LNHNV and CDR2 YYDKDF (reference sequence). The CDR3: CATRVWQFNSPLHF. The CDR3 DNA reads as TGTGCCACCAGGGTTTGGCAGTTCAATTCACCCCTCCACTTT. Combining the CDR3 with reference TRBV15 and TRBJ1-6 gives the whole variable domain DAMVIQNPRYQVTQFGKPVTLSCSQTLNHNVMYWYQQKSSQAPKLLFHYYDKDFNNEADTPDNFQSRRPNTSFCFLDIRSPGLGDTAMYLCATRVWQFNSPLHFGNGTRLTVT.

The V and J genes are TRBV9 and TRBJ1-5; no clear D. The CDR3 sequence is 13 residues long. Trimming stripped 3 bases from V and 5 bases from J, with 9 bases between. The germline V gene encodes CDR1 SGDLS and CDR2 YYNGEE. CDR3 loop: CASSATPDQPQHF. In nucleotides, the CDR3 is TGTGCCAGCAGCGCGACACCGGATCAGCCCCAGCATTTT. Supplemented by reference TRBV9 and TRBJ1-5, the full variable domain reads DSGVTQTPKHLITATGQRVTLRCSPRSGDLSVYWYQQSLDQGLQFLIQYYNGEERAKGNILERFSAQQFPDLHSELNLSSLELGDSALYFCASSATPDQPQHFGDGTRLSIL.

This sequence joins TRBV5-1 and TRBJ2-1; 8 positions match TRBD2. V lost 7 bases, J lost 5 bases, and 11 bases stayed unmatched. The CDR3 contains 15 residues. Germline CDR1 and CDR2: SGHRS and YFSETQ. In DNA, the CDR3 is TGCGCCAGCTTACGGGGGGGTCGACCCCACAATGAGCAGTTCTTC. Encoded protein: CASLRGGRPHNEQFF.

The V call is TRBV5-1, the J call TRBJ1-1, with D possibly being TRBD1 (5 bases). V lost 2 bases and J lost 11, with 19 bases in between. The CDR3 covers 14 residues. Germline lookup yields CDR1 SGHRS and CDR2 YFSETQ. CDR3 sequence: CASSFSSTDHKAFF. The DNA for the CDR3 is TGCGCCAGCAGCTTCAGCTCGACAGACCATAAGGCTTTCTTT.

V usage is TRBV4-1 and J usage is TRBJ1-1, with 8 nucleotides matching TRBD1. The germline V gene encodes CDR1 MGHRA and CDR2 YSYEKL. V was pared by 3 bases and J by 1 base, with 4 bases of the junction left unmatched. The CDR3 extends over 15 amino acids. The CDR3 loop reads CASSHGQGRNTEAFF. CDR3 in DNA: TGCGCCAGCAGCCACGGACAGGGCCGGAACACTGAAGCTTTCTTT.

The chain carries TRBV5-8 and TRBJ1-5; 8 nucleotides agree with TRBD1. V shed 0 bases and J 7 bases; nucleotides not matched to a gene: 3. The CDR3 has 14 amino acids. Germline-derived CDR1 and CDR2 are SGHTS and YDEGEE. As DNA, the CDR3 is TGTGCCAGCAGCTTGGGGACAGGGTTCCAGCCCCAGCATTTT. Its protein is CASSLGTGFQPQHF.

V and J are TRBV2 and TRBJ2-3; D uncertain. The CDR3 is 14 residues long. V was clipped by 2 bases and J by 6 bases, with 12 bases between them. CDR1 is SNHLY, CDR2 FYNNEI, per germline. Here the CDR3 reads CASSEYRSEDTQYF. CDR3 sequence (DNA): TGTGCCAGCAGTGAATACCGGAGTGAGGATACGCAGTATTTT. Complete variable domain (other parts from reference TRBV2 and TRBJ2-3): EPEVTQTPSHQVTQMGQEVILRCVPISNHLYFYWYRQILGQKVEFLVSFYNNEISEKSEIFDDQFSVERPDGSNFTLKIRSTKLEDSAMYFCASSEYRSEDTQYFGPGTRLTVL.

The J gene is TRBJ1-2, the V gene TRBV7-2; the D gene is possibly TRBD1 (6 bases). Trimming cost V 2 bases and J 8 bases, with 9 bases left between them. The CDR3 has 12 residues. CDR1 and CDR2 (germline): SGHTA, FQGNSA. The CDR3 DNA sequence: TGTGCCAGCAGCTTAAACAGGGCGGGCTACACCTTC. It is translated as CASSLNRAGYTF. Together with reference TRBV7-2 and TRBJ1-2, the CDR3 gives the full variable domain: GAGVSQSPSNKVTEKGKDVELRCDPISGHTALYWYRQSLGQGLEFLIYFQGNSAPDKSGLPSDRFSAERTGGSVSTLTIQRTQQEDSAVYLCASSLNRAGYTFGSGTRLTVV.

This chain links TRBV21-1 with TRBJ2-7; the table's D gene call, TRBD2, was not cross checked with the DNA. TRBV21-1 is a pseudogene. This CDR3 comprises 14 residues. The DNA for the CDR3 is TGTGCCAGCAGCCCCGGTCGGGGTACCTACGAGCAGTACGTC. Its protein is CASSPGRGTYEQYV.

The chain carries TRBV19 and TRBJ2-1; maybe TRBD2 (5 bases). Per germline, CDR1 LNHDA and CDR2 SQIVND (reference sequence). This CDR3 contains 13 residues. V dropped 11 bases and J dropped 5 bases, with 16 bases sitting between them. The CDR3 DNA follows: TGTGCCTCCGCCCCGCGGGTCAACAATGAGCAGTTCTTC. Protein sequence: CASAPRVNNEQFF.

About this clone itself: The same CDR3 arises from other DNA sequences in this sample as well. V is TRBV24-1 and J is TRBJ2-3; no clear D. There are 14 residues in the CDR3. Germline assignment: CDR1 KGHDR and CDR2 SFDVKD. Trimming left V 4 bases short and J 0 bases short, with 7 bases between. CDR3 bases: TGTGCCACCAGTGACCCGACTAGCACAGATACGCAGTATTTT. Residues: CATSDPTSTDTQYF.

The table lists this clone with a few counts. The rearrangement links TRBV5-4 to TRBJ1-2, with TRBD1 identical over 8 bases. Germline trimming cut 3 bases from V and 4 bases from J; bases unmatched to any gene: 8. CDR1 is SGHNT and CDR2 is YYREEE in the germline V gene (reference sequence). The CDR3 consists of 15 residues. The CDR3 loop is CASSSVGQGRYGYTF. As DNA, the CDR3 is TGTGCCAGCAGCTCCGTCGGACAGGGCCGCTATGGCTACACCTTC.

CDR3 in amino acids: CASNRQGLHSPLHF. The CDR3 DNA reads as TGTGCCAGCAATCGACAGGGGCTCCATTCACCCCTCCACTTT. The rearrangement joins TRBV6-5 to TRBJ1-6; 8 nucleotides match TRBD1. This CDR3 comprises 14 residues. Per germline, CDR1 MNHEY and CDR2 SVGAGI. The ends lost 7 bases at V and 8 bases at J; junction bases unmatched: 7.

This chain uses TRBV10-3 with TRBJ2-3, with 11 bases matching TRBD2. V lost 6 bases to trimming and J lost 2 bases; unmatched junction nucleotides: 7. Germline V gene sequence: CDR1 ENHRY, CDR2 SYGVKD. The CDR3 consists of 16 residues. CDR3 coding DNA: TGTGCCATCAGACTGACTAGCGGGGTCCTCACAGATACGCAGTATTTT. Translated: CAIRLTSGVLTDTQYF.

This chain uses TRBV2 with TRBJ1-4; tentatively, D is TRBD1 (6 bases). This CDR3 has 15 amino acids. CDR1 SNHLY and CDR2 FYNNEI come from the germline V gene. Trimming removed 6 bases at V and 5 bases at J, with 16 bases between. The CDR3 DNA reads TGTGCCAGCAGCCAGCGGGACACCAAAAATGAAAAACTGTTTTTT. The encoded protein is CASSQRDTKNEKLFF.

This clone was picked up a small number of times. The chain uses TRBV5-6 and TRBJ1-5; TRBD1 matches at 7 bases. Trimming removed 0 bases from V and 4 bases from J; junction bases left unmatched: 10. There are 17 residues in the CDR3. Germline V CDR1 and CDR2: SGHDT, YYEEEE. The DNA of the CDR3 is TGTGCCAGCAGCTTGGCCCCTGGGACAGCTAGAAATCAGCCCCAGCATTTT. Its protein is CASSLAPGTARNQPQHF.

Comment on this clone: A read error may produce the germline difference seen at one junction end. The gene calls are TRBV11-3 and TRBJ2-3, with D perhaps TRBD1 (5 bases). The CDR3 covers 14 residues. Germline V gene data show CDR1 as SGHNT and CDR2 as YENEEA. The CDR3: CASSLDRATGTQYF. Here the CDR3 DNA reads TGTGCCAGCAGCTTAGACAGGGCCACAGGTACGCAGTATTTT.

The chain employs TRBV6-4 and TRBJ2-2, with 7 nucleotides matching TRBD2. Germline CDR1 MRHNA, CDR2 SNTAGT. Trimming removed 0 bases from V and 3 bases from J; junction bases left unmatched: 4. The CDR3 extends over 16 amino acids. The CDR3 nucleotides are TGTGCCAGCAGTGACTCTTATGGGGGGGACACCGGGGAGCTGTTTTTT. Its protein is CASSDSYGGDTGELFF.

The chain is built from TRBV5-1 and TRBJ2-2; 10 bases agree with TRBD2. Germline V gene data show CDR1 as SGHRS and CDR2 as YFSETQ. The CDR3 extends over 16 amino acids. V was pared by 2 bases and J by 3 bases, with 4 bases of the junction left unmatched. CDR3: CASSLQLAGDTGELFF. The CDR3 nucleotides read TGCGCCAGCAGCTTACAGCTAGCGGGGGACACCGGGGAGCTGTTTTTT. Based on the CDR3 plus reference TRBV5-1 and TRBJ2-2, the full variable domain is KAGVTQTPRYLIKTRGQQVTLSCSPISGHRSVSWYQQTPGQGLQFLFEYFSETQRNKGNFPGRFSGRQFSNSRSEMNVSTLELGDSALYLCASSLQLAGDTGELFFGEGSRLTVL.

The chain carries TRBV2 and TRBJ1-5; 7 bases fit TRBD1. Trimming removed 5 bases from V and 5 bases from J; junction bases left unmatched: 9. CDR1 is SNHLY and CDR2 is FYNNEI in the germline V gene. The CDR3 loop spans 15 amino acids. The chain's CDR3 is CASSPFDRDDQPQHF. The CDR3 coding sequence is TGTGCCAGCAGTCCATTCGACAGGGATGATCAGCCCCAGCATTTT.

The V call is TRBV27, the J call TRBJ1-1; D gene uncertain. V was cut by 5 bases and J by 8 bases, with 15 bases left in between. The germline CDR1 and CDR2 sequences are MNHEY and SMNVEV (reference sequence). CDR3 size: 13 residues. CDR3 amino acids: CASSTGLLGEAFF. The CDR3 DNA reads TGTGCCAGCAGTACTGGACTCTTGGGGGAAGCTTTCTTT.

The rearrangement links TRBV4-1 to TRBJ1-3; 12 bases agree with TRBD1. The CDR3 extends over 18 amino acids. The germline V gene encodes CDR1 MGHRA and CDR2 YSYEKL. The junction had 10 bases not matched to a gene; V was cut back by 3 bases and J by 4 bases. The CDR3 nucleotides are TGCGCCAGCAGCCAGCTCGGGACAGGGGGCTATAAGGGAAACACCATATATTTT. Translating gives CASSQLGTGGYKGNTIYF.

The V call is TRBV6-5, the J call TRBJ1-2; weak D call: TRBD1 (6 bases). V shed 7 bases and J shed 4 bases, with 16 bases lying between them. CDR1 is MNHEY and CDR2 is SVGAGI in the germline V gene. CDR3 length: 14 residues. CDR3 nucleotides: TGTGCCAGCAATCCCGGGACACTGAGCTATGGCTACACCTTC. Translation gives CASNPGTLSYGYTF.